This TCR beta chain was recorded in a study of T cells after yellow fever vaccination. Study-level findings and limits: Reappearance after the booster was seen for most primary-vaccination clones, at 95% to 96% CD4 and 70% to 90% CD8.

TCR cDNA, made by 5'RACE template switching, carried an added universal primer site and UMIs. A single record per CDR3 protein comes from TCRdb applying MiXCR to the 5' RACE reads. The repertoire consists of about 320,000 distinct CDR3 sequences, with approximately 4% occurring once and the leading ten covering approximately 19%. This clonotype has at least ten counts. What it binds is not known. The CDR3 has 16 residues. The germline V gene has CDR1 SGHRS and CDR2 YFSETQ. Trimming at V came to 4 bases and at J to 7 bases, leaving 14 bases not matched to a gene. Here the sequenced sample was PBMCs, taken 15 days after the yellow fever booster vaccination. This sequence originates from a man between 18 and 29 years old who received the YFV17D yellow fever vaccine. This chain connects TRBV5-1 to TRBJ2-7, with TRBD2 identical over 10 bases. CDR3 DNA: TGCGCCAGCAGCCAACGACTAGCGGGCGCCTCTGGAGAGCAGTACTTC. It yields the protein CASSQRLAGASGEQYF.